This T cell receptor (beta chain) was retrieved from a study of vaccination effects on CD4 cells after COVID-19. ViraFEST assay sequencing came after antigen-specific CD4+ T cells were expanded with viral peptide pools. Following a 10-day culture, CD4+ T cells were purified. None of these healthy vaccinees had been infected with SARS-CoV-2 before vaccination. Peptides at approximately 10 ug/ml and IL-2 at about 10 IU/ml were added to some 2 million PBMC per well. IL-2 medium took the place of half the medium on both days 3 and 7. Whole-study findings and limits: Marked contraction was observed in infection-induced and vaccine-induced clones late after vaccination. From healthy vaccinees, only 1 of 255 vaccine-induced clones also reacted to common cold coronaviruses.

In regard to this clone: What it recognizes is unknown.

The repertoire was sequenced with immunoSEQ multiplex PCR; TCRdb's copy has only in-frame clones and lacks some. The sample has 25,000 to 30,000 clones, around 72% seen once. The sample in question was CD4+ T cells from PBMCs cultured with SARS-CoV-2 spike peptides, obtained before COVID-19 vaccination. The origin of this receptor is a human donor who received a COVID-19 vaccine.

The CDR3, as DNA: TGTGCCAGCAGCCCTACGACAGGGGCGCTTCGGGAGCAGTACTTC. Its translation is CASSPTTGALREQYF. The rearrangement uses TRBV5-5 and TRBJ2-7; 8 bases are a match to TRBD1. The V gene end was trimmed by 4 bases and the J gene end by 7 bases; junction bases not matched to a gene: 13. Looked up from germline, CDR1 is SGHKS and CDR2 is YYEKEE (reference sequence). This CDR3 is 15 amino acids long.